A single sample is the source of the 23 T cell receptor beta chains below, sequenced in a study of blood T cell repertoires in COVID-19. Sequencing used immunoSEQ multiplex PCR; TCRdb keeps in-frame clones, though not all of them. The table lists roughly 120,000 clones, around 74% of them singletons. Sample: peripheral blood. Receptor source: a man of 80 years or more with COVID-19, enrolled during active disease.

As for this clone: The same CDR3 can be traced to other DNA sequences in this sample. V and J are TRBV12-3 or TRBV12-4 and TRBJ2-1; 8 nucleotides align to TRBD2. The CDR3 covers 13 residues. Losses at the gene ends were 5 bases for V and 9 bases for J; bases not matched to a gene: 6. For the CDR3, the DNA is TGTGCCAGCAGTCCCCTCGGGGGGGGTGAGCAGTTCTTC. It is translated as CASSPLGGGEQFF.

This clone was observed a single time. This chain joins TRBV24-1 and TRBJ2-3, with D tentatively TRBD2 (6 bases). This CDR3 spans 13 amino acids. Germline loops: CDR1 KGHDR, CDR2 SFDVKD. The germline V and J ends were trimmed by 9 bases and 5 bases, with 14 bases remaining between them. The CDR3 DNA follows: TGTGCCACCGCGGGACCGAGCCAAGATACGCAGTATTTT. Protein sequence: CATAGPSQDTQYF.

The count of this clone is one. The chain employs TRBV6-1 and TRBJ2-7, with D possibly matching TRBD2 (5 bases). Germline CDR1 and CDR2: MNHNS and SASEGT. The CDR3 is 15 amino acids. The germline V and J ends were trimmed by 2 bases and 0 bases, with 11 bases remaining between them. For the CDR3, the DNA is TGTGCCAGCAGTGAACTAGCACTGAGCTCCTACGAGCAGTACTTC. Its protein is CASSELALSSYEQYF.

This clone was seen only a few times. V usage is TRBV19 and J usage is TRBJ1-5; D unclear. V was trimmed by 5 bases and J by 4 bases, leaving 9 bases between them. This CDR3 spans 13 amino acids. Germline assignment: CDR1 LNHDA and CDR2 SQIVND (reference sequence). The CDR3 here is CASSVNTNQPQHF. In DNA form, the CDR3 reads TGTGCCAGTAGTGTTAACACAAATCAGCCCCAGCATTTT.

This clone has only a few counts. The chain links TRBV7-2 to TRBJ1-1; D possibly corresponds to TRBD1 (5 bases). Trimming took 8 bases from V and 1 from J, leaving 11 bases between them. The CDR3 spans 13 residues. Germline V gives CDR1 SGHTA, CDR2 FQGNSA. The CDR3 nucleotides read TGTGCCAGCTTTTTACAGGAGAACACTGAAGCTTTCTTT. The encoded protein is CASFLQENTEAFF.

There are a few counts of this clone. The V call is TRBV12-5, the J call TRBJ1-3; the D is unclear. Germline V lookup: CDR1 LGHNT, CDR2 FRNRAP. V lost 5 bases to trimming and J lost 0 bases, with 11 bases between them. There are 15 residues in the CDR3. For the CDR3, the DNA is TGTGCTAGTGGTCTACCAAGAGACTCTGGAAACACCATATATTTT. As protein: CASGLPRDSGNTIYF.

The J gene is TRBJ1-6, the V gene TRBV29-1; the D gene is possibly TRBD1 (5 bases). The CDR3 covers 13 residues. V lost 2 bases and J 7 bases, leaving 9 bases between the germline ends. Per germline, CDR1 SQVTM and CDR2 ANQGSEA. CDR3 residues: CSVEQGANSPLHF. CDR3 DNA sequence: TGCAGCGTTGAACAGGGCGCAAATTCACCCCTCCACTTT.

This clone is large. The chain's CDR3 is CASSIGVGSEQFF. Written as DNA, the CDR3 is TGTGCCAGTAGTATTGGAGTCGGCTCTGAGCAGTTCTTC. This chain links TRBV19 with TRBJ2-1; D is uncertain. This CDR3 is 13 amino acids long. Germline CDR1 reads LNHDA; CDR2 reads SQIVND (reference sequence). Trimming shortened V by 3 bases and J by 9 bases, and 12 bases separated the two germline ends.

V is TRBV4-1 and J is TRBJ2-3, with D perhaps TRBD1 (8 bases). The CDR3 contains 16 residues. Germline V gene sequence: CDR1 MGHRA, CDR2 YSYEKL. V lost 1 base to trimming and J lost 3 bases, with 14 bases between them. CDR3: CASSQGVQGGTDTQYF. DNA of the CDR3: TGCGCCAGCAGCCAAGGGGTACAGGGGGGGACAGATACGCAGTATTTT.

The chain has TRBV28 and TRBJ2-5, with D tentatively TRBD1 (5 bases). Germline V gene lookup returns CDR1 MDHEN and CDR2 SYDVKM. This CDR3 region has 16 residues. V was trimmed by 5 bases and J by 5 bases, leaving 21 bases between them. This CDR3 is CASSPLPSTASETQYF. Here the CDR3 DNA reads TGTGCCAGCAGTCCCCTCCCTTCGACAGCTTCGGAGACCCAGTACTTC.

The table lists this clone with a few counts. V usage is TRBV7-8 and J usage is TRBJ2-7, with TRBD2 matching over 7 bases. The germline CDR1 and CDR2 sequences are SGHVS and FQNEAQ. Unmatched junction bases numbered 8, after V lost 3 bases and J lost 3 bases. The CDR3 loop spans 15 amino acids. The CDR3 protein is CASSLGPAGLYEQYF. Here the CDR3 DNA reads TGTGCCAGCAGCTTGGGGCCAGCGGGACTCTACGAGCAGTACTTC.

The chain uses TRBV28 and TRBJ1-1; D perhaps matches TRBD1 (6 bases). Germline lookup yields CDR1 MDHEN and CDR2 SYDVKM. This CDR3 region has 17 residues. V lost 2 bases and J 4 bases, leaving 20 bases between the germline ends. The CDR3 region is CASSLLGGGLVGTEAFF. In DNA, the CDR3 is TGTGCCAGCAGTTTACTTGGGGGGGGGCTGGTGGGCACTGAAGCTTTCTTT.

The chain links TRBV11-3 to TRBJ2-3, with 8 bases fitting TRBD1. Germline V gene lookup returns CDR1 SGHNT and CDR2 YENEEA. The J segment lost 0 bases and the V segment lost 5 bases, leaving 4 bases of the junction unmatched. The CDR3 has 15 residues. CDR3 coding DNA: TGTGCCAGCAGCAAGACAGGGGATAGCACAGATACGCAGTATTTT. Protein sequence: CASSKTGDSTDTQYF.

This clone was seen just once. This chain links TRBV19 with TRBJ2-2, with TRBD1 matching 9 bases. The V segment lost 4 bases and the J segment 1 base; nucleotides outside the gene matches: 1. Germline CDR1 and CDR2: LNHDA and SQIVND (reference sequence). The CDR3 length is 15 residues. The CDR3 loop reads CASSTGQGNTGELFF. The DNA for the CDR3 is TGTGCCAGTAGTACGGGACAGGGGAACACCGGGGAGCTGTTTTTT.

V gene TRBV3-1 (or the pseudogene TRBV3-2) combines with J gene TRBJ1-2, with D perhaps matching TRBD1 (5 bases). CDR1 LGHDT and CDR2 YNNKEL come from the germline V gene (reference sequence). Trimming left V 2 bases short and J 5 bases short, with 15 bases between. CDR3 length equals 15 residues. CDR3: CASSQFPGTPYGYTF. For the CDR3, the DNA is TGTGCCAGCAGCCAATTTCCCGGGACTCCTTATGGCTACACCTTC.

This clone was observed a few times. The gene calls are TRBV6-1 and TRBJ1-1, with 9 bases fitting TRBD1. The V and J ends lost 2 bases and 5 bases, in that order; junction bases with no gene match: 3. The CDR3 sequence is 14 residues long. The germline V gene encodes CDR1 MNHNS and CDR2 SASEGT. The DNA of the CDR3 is TGTGCCAGCAGTGAATTGGGACAGGGTACTGAAGCTTTCTTT. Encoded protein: CASSELGQGTEAFF.

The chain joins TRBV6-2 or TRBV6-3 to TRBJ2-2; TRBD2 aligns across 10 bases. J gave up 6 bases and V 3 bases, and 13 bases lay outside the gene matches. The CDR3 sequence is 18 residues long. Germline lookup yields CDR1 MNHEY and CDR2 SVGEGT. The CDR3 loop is CASSYVRGLAPFSGELFF. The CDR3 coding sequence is TGTGCCAGCAGTTATGTCAGGGGACTAGCGCCATTTTCCGGGGAGCTGTTTTTT.

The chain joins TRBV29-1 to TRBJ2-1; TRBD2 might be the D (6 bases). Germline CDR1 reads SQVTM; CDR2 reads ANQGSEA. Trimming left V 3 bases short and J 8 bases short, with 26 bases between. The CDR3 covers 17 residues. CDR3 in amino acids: CSVDGEELTGAWDEQFF. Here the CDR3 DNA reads TGCAGCGTTGATGGGGAGGAGTTGACGGGAGCGTGGGATGAGCAGTTCTTC.

The CDR3: CASSLSRAGNDSGANVLTF. The CDR3 region has the DNA TGTGCCAGCAGCTTGTCGAGAGCAGGCAATGACTCTGGGGCCAACGTCCTGACTTTC. The V and J genes are TRBV5-7 and TRBJ2-6, with unresolved D. TRBV5-7 is annotated as an ORF whose role is uncertain. The ends were cut back, 1 base at V and 0 bases at J, with 17 bases in the middle. The CDR3 length is 19 residues.

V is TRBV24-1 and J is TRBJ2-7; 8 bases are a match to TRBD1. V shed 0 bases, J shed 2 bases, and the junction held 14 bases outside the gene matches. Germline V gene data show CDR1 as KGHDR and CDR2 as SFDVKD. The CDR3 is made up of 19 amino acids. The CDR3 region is CATSDLKVSRQGATYEQYF. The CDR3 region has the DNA TGTGCCACCAGTGATTTGAAGGTCAGTAGGCAGGGGGCCACCTACGAGCAGTACTTC.

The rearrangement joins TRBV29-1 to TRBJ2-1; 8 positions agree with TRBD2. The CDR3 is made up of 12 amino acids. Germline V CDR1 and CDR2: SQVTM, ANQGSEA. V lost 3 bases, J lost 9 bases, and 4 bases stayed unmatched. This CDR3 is CSVDRAGAEQFF. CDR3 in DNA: TGCAGCGTTGATCGAGCGGGAGCTGAGCAGTTCTTC.

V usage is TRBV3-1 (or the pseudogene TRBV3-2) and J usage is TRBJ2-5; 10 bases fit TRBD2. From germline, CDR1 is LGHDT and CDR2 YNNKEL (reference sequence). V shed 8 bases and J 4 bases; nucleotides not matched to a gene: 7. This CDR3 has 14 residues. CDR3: CASLAGEARETQYF. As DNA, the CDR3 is TGTGCCAGCCTAGCGGGAGAGGCGCGAGAGACCCAGTACTTC.

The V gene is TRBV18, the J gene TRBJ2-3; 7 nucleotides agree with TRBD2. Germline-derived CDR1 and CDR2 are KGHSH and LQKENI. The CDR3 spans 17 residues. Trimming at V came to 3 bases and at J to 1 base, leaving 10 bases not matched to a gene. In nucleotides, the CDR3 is TGTGCCAGCTCACCCGTCGGACCGGGAGGTGGCACAGATACGCAGTATTTT. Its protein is CASSPVGPGGGTDTQYF. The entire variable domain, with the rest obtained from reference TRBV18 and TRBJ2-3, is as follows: NAGVMQNPRHLVRRRGQEARLRCSPMKGHSHVYWYRQLPEEGLKFMVYLQKENIIDESGMPKERFSAEFPKEGPSILRIQQVVRGDSAAYFCASSPVGPGGGTDTQYFGPGTRLTVL.